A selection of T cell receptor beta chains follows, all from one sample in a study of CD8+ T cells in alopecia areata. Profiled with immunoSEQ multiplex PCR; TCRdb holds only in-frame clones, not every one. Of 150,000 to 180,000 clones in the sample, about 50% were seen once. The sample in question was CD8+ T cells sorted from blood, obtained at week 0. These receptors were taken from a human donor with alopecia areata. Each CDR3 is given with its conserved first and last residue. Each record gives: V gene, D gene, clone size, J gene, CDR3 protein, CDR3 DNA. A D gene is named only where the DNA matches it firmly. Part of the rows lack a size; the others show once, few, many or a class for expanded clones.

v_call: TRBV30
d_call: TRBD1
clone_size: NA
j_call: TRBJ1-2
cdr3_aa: CAWSPTGGLNYGYTF
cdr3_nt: TGTGCCTGGAGTCCCACAGGGGGCCTTAACTATGGCTACACCTTC

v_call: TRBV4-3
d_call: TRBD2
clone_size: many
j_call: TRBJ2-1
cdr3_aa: CASSHKLAGGPNEQFF
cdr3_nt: TGCGCCAGCAGCCACAAACTAGCGGGGGGTCCAAATGAGCAGTTCTTC

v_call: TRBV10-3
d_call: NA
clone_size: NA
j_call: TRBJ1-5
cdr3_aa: CAISSLRSNQPQHF
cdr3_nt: TGTGCCATCAGTTCCCTTAGGAGCAATCAGCCCCAGCATTTT

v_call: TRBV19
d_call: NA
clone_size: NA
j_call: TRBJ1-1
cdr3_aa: CASKVWAGVNTEAFF
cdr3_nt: TGTGCCAGTAAAGTCTGGGCAGGGGTTAACACTGAAGCTTTCTTT

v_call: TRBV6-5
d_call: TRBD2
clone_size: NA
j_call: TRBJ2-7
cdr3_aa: CASSQGLAESYEQYF
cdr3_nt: TGTGCCAGCAGTCAAGGACTAGCGGAGTCCTACGAGCAGTACTTC

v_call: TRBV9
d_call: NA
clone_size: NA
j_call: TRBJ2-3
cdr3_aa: CASTPAGLPKDTQYF
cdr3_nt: TGTGCCAGCACCCCGGCTGGACTACCGAAGGATACGCAGTATTTT

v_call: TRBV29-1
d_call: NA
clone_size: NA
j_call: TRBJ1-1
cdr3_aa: CSVEDWNPEAFF
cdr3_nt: TGCAGCGTTGAAGATTGGAACCCTGAAGCTTTCTTT

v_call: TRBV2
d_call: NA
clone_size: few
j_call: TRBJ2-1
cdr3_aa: CASWDSGTSGHEQFF
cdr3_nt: TGTGCCAGCTGGGATTCCGGGACCTCTGGCCATGAGCAGTTCTTC

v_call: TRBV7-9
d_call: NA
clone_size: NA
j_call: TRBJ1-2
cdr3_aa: CASSSSGDGYTF
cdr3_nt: TGTGCCAGCAGCTCATCGGGGGATGGCTACACCTTC

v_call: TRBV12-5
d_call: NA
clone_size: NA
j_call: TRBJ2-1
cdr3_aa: CASGLDMGDEQFF
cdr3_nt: TGTGCTAGTGGCCTGGACATGGGGGATGAGCAGTTCTTC

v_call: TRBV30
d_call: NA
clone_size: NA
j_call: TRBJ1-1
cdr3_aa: CALDSLQDGGTEAFF
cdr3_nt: TGTGCCTTGGACTCACTACAGGATGGAGGCACTGAAGCTTTCTTT

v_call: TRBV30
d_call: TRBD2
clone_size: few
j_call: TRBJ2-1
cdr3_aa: CAWSSSGGANEQFF
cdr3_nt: TGTGCCTGGAGTTCCAGCGGGGGGGCGAATGAGCAGTTCTTC

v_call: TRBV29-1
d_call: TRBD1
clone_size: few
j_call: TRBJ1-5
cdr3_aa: CSVTSGGENQPQHF
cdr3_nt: TGCAGCGTAACCTCAGGGGGCGAAAATCAGCCCCAGCATTTT

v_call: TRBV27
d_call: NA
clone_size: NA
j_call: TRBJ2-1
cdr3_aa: CASSLSGRHNEQFF
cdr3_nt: TGTGCCAGCAGTTTATCAGGCAGGCACAATGAGCAGTTCTTC

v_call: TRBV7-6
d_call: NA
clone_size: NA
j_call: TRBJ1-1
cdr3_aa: CASSQAPGKEAFF
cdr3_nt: TGTGCCAGCAGCCAAGCCCCAGGGAAAGAAGCTTTCTTT

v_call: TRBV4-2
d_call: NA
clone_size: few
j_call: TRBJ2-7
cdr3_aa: CASSQDPTALYEQYF
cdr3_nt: TGTGCCAGCAGCCAAGATCCCACGGCCCTCTACGAGCAGTACTTC

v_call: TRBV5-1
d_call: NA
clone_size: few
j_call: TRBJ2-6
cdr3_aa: CASSLGRGSGANVLTF
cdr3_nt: TGCGCCAGCAGCTTGGGTCGCGGATCTGGGGCCAACGTCCTGACTTTC